The 14 T cell receptor beta chains given below trace back to one sample, sequenced in a study of OX40 agonist ivuxolimab in advanced cancers. TCRdb keeps only in-frame clones here, not all; method: immunoSEQ multiplex PCR. This sample has roughly 80,000 clones; approximately 93% occur once, and the top ten carry 5.5% to 7%. Sequenced here: CD4+ or CD8+ T cells sorted from blood, sampled in a trial of the OX40 agonist ivuxolimab. The receptors come from an adult with an advanced solid tumor such as melanoma, head and neck, liver or kidney cancer.

The CDR3, as DNA: TGTGCCAGCAGTTTAGCCTCAAGGGGGCTGGACACTGAAGCTTTCTTT. It is translated as CASSLASRGLDTEAFF. The chain couples TRBV28 to TRBJ1-1, with TRBD1 identical over 7 bases. Germline assignment: CDR1 MDHEN and CDR2 SYDVKM. J lost 3 bases, V lost 2 bases, and 9 bases had no gene match. The CDR3 is 16 residues long.

The chain recombines TRBV7-9 with TRBJ1-1; D not resolved. V lost 5 bases and J 3 bases, leaving 13 bases between the germline ends. The CDR3 length is 14 residues. The germline gives CDR1 SEHNR, CDR2 FQNEAQ (reference sequence). The CDR3 is CASSEPWWDTEAFF. The CDR3, as DNA: TGTGCCAGCAGCGAACCCTGGTGGGACACTGAAGCTTTCTTT.

V gene TRBV9 combines with J gene TRBJ1-1; possible D gene TRBD1, 6 bases. The CDR3 totals 14 residues. V lost 0 bases to trimming and J lost 4 bases, with 10 bases between them. Looked up from germline, CDR1 is SGDLS and CDR2 is YYNGEE. In nucleotides, the CDR3 is TGTGCCAGCAGCGTAGGAGGGGGGACCACTGAAGCTTTCTTT. Its translation is CASSVGGGTTEAFF.

The chain links TRBV5-1 to TRBJ1-2, with D maybe TRBD1 (6 bases). Trimming removed 0 bases at V and 6 bases at J, with 18 bases between. Per the germline V gene, CDR1 is SGHRS and CDR2 is YFSETQ. The CDR3 totals 16 residues. CDR3 in DNA: TGCGCCAGCAGCTTGGCAGGGGACACTGAGACCCATGGCTACACCTTC. Encoded protein: CASSLAGDTETHGYTF.

The chain combines TRBV2 with TRBJ2-5; 7 nucleotides agree with TRBD2. Germline CDR1 is SNHLY and CDR2 is FYNNEI. The ends lost 8 bases at V and 5 bases at J; junction bases unmatched: 14. The CDR3 is made up of 15 amino acids. The DNA of the CDR3 is TGTGCCAGCGGCGGTAGCGGGCCCGCTGGGGAGACCCAGTACTTC. Protein product: CASGGSGPAGETQYF.

The J gene is TRBJ1-1, the V gene TRBV27; D uncertain. CDR1 MNHEY and CDR2 SMNVEV come from the germline V gene (reference sequence). CDR3 size: 15 residues. Trimming took off 4 bases at V and 1 base at J, with 13 bases between the two ends. The CDR3 region has the DNA TGTGCCAGCAGTTCCTACAGATGGGAGAACACTGAAGCTTTCTTT. As protein: CASSSYRWENTEAFF.

The chain carries TRBV6-5 and TRBJ1-2, with D tentatively TRBD1 (5 bases). Trimming removed 3 bases from V and 8 bases from J, with 13 bases in between. Germline CDR1 is MNHEY and CDR2 is SVGAGI. The CDR3 covers 13 residues. The CDR3, as DNA: TGTGCCAGCAGTTATCGGGCGGGGCAGGGCTACACCTTC. This translates into CASSYRAGQGYTF.

The chain employs TRBV5-5 and TRBJ2-6; 9 bases match TRBD1. Losses at the gene ends were 0 bases for V and 2 bases for J; bases not matched to a gene: 9. CDR1 SGHKS and CDR2 YYEKEE come from the germline V gene (reference sequence). The CDR3 spans 19 residues. CDR3 coding DNA: TGTGCCAGCAGCTTGGCAGGGGACAGGGAGGCGGCTGGGGCCAACGTCCTGACTTTC. Its translation: CASSLAGDREAAGANVLTF.

V gene TRBV15 combines with J gene TRBJ2-3; the match to TRBD2 covers 11 bases. The CDR3 has 16 residues. V shed 2 bases and J 4 bases; nucleotides not matched to a gene: 5. Germline V lookup: CDR1 LNHNV, CDR2 YYDKDF (reference sequence). The CDR3: CATSRLAGGSADTQYF. The CDR3, as DNA: TGTGCCACCAGCAGACTAGCGGGGGGCAGCGCAGATACGCAGTATTTT.

The chain recombines TRBV10-1 with TRBJ2-7; TRBD2 aligns across 11 bases. With 2 bases clipped from V and 3 bases from J, the junction kept 3 bases outside the gene matches. The CDR3 totals 15 residues. Germline CDR1 reads WNHNN; CDR2 reads SYGVQD (reference sequence). As DNA, the CDR3 is TGCGCCAGCAGTGAGGGGACTAGCGGCCACTACGAGCAGTACTTC. Translation gives CASSEGTSGHYEQYF.

The chain couples TRBV5-6 to TRBJ2-4; D not certain. The CDR3 is 14 amino acids. Trimming removed 0 bases from V and 7 bases from J, with 11 bases in between. CDR1 and CDR2 (germline): SGHDT, YYEEEE. The CDR3 loop reads CASSLGYGLNIQYF. The DNA for the CDR3 is TGTGCCAGCAGCTTGGGGTACGGGTTGAACATTCAGTACTTC.

This chain links TRBV27 with TRBJ2-3; TRBD1 agrees at 7 bases. This CDR3 is 15 amino acids long. The V and J ends lost 5 bases and 0 bases, in that order; junction bases with no gene match: 5. CDR1 is MNHEY and CDR2 is SMNVEV in the germline V gene (reference sequence). The CDR3 nucleotides are TGTGCCAGCAGTGTCGGGACAGCTAGCACAGATACGCAGTATTTT. It specifies CASSVGTASTDTQYF.

This clone was observed once. The chain couples TRBV11-2 to TRBJ1-5; possibly TRBD1 for D (5 bases). This CDR3 spans 15 amino acids. Germline CDR1 and CDR2: SGHAT and FQNNGV. The V gene lost 5 bases and the J gene lost 0 bases, with 11 bases spanning the gap. CDR3 DNA sequence: TGTGCCAGCAGCCGGACACCTTATAGCAATCAGCCCCAGCATTTT. Protein: CASSRTPYSNQPQHF.

The rearrangement uses TRBV28 and TRBJ1-5, with unresolved D. There are 13 residues in the CDR3. Germline V gene lookup returns CDR1 MDHEN and CDR2 SYDVKM. V was clipped by 3 bases and J by 2 bases, with 5 bases between them. The CDR3 bases are TGTGCCAGCAGTTTCCAGGGCAATCAGCCCCAGCATTTT. This encodes CASSFQGNQPQHF.